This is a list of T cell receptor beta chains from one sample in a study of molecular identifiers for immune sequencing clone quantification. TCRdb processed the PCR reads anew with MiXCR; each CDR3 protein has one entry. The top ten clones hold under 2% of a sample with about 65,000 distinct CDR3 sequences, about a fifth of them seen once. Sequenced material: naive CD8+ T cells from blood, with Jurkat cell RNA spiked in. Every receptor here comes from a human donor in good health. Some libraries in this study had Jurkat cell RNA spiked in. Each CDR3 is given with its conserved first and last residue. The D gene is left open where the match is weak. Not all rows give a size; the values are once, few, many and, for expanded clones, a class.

DNA: TGTGCCAGCAGCTTAAACACAGATACGCAGTATTTT; CDR3: CASSLNTDTQYF; D: NA; J: TRBJ2-3; size: few; V: TRBV11-2
DNA: TGTGCCAGCAGTTACACCGTACTAGCGGCGAACAATGAGCAGTTCTTC; CDR3: CASSYTVLAANNEQFF; D: TRBD2; J: TRBJ2-1; size: few; V: TRBV6-5
DNA: TGTGCCAGCAGCCCGTGGACAGGGGGCTACGAGCAGTACTTC; CDR3: CASSPWTGGYEQYF; D: TRBD1; J: TRBJ2-7; size: many; V: TRBV14
DNA: TGTGCCAGCAGCGATCCGAACCCCTCTCGCGGGAAGTCTTCAGATACGCAGTATTTT; CDR3: CASSDPNPSRGKSSDTQYF; D: NA; J: TRBJ2-3; size: many; V: TRBV7-9
DNA: TGTGCCAGCAGTCTGTACCTGGGGAGCAATAATTCACCCCTCCACTTT; CDR3: CASSLYLGSNNSPLHF; D: NA; J: TRBJ1-6; size: many; V: TRBV28
DNA: TGCGCCAGCAGCCAAGTAACTAGCCCCTCCTACAATGAGCAGTTCTTC; CDR3: CASSQVTSPSYNEQFF; D: NA; J: TRBJ2-1; size: many; V: TRBV4-1
DNA: TGTGCCAGCAGCGACCCGACTAGCGGGAGCTACGAGCAGTACTTC; CDR3: CASSDPTSGSYEQYF; D: TRBD2; J: TRBJ2-7; size: many; V: TRBV7-6
DNA: TGTGCCAGCAGTCGGGACAGAGAAGCTTTCTTT; CDR3: CASSRDREAFF; D: TRBD1; J: TRBJ1-1; size: many; V: TRBV7-9
DNA: TGTGCCAGCAGCGCTGATAGCGGGAGTTTCGCCTACAATGAGCAGTTCTTC; CDR3: CASSADSGSFAYNEQFF; D: TRBD2; J: TRBJ2-1; size: NA; V: TRBV9
DNA: TGCAGTGCTAGAGATCCCACTAGCGGGAGGGTCTATGAGCAGTTCTTC; CDR3: CSARDPTSGRVYEQFF; D: TRBD2; J: TRBJ2-1; size: many; V: TRBV20-1
DNA: TGTGCCAGCAGTCCCACGACCCGAGGGGTGTACGAGCAGTACTTC; CDR3: CASSPTTRGVYEQYF; D: NA; J: TRBJ2-7; size: NA; V: TRBV27
DNA: TGCAGTGCTCAGTCTGGACAGGACAGCGAGCAGTACTTC; CDR3: CSAQSGQDSEQYF; D: TRBD1; J: TRBJ2-7; size: many; V: TRBV20-1
DNA: TGTGCCTGGAGTGTACTGGGGGACGAGCAGTACTTC; CDR3: CAWSVLGDEQYF; D: NA; J: TRBJ2-7; size: many; V: TRBV30
DNA: TGTGCCAGCGGCAATCGGGGCCCCGGGGAGCTGTTTTTT; CDR3: CASGNRGPGELFF; D: NA; J: TRBJ2-2; size: NA; V: TRBV7-3